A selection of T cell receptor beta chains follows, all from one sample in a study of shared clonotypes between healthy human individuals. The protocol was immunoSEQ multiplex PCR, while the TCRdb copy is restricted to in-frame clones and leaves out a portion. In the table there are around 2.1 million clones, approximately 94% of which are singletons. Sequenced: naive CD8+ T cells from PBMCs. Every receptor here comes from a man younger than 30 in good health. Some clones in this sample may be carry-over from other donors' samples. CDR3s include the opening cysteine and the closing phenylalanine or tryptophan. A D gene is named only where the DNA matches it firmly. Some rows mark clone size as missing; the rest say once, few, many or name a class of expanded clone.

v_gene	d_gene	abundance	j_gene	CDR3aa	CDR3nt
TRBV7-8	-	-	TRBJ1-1	CASSFPGIKGTEAFF	TGTGCCAGCAGCTTCCCGGGGATCAAGGGCACTGAAGCTTTCTTT
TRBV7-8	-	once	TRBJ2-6	CASSLPGSGADVLTF	TGTGCCAGCAGCTTACCCGGTTCTGGGGCCGACGTCCTGACTTTC
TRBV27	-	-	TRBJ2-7	CASSFVKSDEQYF	TGTGCCAGCAGTTTCGTGAAGAGCGACGAGCAGTACTTC
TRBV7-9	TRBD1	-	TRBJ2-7	CASSTTGGASYEQYF	TGTGCCAGCAGCACCACAGGGGGCGCGTCCTACGAGCAGTACTTC
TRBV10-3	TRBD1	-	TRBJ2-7	CAISELGGWKGPRQGSVYEQYF	TGTGCCATCAGTGAGCTTGGCGGGTGGAAAGGGCCAAGACAGGGGAGCGTCTACGAGCAGTACTTC
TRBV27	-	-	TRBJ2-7	CASSLTASYEQYF	TGTGCCAGCAGTTTAACCGCCTCCTACGAGCAGTACTTC
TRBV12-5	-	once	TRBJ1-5	CASGPGKGRQNQPQHF	TGTGCTAGTGGTCCAGGGAAGGGGCGTCAGAATCAGCCCCAGCATTTT
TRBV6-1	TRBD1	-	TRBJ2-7	CASRRQGFAYEQYF	TGTGCCAGCAGACGACAGGGTTTTGCCTACGAGCAGTACTTC
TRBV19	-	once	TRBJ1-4	CASTYRGTEKLFF	TGTGCCAGTACCTATCGGGGAACTGAAAAACTGTTTTTT
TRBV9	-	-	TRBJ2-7	CASSVGRDHEQYF	TGTGCCAGCAGCGTAGGCAGGGATCACGAGCAGTACTTC
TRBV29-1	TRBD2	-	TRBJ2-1	CSVEPFALLAGDHNEQFF	TGCAGCGTTGAACCTTTCGCCCTCCTAGCGGGAGACCACAATGAGCAGTTCTTC
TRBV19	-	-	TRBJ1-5	CASSILHYSNQPQHF	TGTGCCAGTAGTATTCTCCACTATAGCAATCAGCCCCAGCATTTT
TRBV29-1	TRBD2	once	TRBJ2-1	CSVEGGLAGGNEQFF	TGCAGCGTTGAAGGGGGACTAGCAGGAGGGAATGAGCAGTTCTTC
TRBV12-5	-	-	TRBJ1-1	CASALLNTEAFF	TGTGCTAGTGCCTTGCTCAACACTGAAGCTTTCTTT
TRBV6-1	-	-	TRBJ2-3	CASSPGDTRDTQYF	TGTGCCAGCAGCCCGGGGGACACCCGGGATACGCAGTATTTT
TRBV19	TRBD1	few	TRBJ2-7	CASSRDRWFDEQYF	TGTGCCAGTAGTAGGGACAGGTGGTTTGACGAGCAGTACTTC
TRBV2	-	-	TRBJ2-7	CASRITKSPSYEQYF	TGTGCCAGCCGTATCACTAAGAGCCCCAGCTACGAGCAGTACTTC
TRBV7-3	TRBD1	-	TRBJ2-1	CASSLTAAGGFYNEQFF	TGTGCCAGCAGCTTAACTGCAGCAGGGGGCTTCTACAATGAGCAGTTCTTC
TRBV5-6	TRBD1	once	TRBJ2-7	CASSYGTDSYEQYF	TGTGCCAGCAGCTACGGGACAGACTCCTACGAGCAGTACTTC
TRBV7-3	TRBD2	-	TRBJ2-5	CASPHGGGEETQYF	TGTGCCAGCCCGCACGGGGGGGGTGAGGAGACCCAGTACTTC
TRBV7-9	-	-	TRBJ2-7	CASSPIAGGTYEQYF	TGTGCCAGCAGCCCAATTGCCGGGGGAACCTACGAGCAGTACTTC
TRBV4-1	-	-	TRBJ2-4	CASSQVMLAKNIQYF	TGCGCCAGCAGCCAAGTCATGCTAGCCAAAAACATTCAGTACTTC
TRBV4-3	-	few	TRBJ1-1	CASSQGFNADTEAFF	TGCGCCAGCAGCCAAGGATTTAATGCGGACACTGAAGCTTTCTTT
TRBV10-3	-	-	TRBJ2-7	CAISESGGNPPYEQYF	TGTGCCATCAGTGAGTCAGGAGGGAATCCCCCCTACGAGCAGTACTTC
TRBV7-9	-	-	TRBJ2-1	CASSLRLGAYNEQFF	TGTGCCAGCAGCCTACGACTAGGTGCCTACAATGAGCAGTTCTTC
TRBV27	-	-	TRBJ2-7	CASSPTGLSSSYEQYF	TGTGCCAGCAGTCCCACCGGTTTGTCCAGCTCCTACGAGCAGTACTTC
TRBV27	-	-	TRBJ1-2	CASSLSPPAFYTF	TGTGCCAGCAGTTTGTCTCCTCCAGCCTTCTACACCTTC
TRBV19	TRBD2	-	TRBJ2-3	CASSMTSGFTDTQYF	TGTGCCAGTAGTATGACTAGCGGATTCACAGATACGCAGTATTTT
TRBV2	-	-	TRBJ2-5	CASDGRRAKETQYF	TGTGCCAGCGATGGACGGAGGGCGAAGGAGACCCAGTACTTC
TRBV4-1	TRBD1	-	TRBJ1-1	CASSHPGLRTGGTEAFF	TGCGCCAGCAGCCATCCTGGGTTGAGGACAGGGGGCACTGAAGCTTTCTTT
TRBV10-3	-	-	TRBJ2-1	CAISLPLDVEQFF	TGTGCCATCAGTTTGCCCCTCGATGTTGAGCAGTTCTTC
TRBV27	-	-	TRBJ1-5	CASSLGGLGNQPQHF	TGTGCCAGCAGTTTAGGGGGGTTAGGCAATCAGCCCCAGCATTTT
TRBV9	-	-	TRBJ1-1	CASSETASTEAFF	TGTGCCAGCAGCGAAACAGCGAGCACTGAAGCTTTCTTT
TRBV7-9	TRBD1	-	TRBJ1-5	CASSPGGTNQPQHF	TGTGCCAGCAGCCCAGGGGGTACAAATCAGCCCCAGCATTTT
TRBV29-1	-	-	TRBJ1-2	CSVATGYYGYTF	TGCAGCGTTGCGACAGGCTACTATGGCTACACCTTC
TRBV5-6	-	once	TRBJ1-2	CASSFLDGNYGYTF	TGTGCCAGCAGCTTCTTAGACGGTAACTATGGCTACACCTTC
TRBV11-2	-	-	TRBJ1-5	CASSQGSLGVNQPQHF	TGTGCCAGCAGCCAGGGATCCTTGGGGGTCAATCAGCCCCAGCATTTT
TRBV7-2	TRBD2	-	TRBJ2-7	CASSYSGPSYEQYF	TGTGCCAGCAGCTATAGCGGGCCATCCTACGAGCAGTACTTC
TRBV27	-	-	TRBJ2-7	CASSFGGSYEQYF	TGTGCCAGCAGTTTTGGGGGATCCTACGAGCAGTACTTC
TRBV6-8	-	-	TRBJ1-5	CASREIWGSGNQPQHF	TGTGCCAGCAGAGAAATATGGGGTTCGGGCAATCAGCCCCAGCATTTT
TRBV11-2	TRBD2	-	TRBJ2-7	CASSSREGTANYEQYF	TGTGCCAGCAGCTCACGGGAGGGGACGGCAAACTACGAGCAGTACTTC
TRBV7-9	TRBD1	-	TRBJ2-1	CASSLVTGLEQFF	TGTGCCAGCAGCTTGGTGACAGGGCTTGAGCAGTTCTTC
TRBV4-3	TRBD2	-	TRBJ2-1	CASSQDLGLAGNEQFF	TGCGCCAGCAGCCAAGATTTGGGACTAGCGGGAAATGAGCAGTTCTTC
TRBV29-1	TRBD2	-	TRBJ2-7	CSVGLTSVTYEQYF	TGCAGCGTCGGGTTGACTAGCGTCACCTACGAGCAGTACTTC
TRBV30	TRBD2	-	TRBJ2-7	CAWSKGTSGTMNSYEQYF	TGTGCCTGGAGTAAAGGGACTAGCGGAACAATGAACTCCTACGAGCAGTACTTC
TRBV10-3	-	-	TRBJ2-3	CAINERTGTDTQYF	TGTGCCATCAATGAGCGGACAGGCACAGATACGCAGTATTTT
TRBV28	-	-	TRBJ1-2	CAVGEGRGRNGYTF	TGTGCCGTTGGGGAGGGGAGGGGTAGGAATGGCTACACCTTC
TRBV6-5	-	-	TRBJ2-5	CASSYLEKKGTQYF	TGTGCCAGCAGTTACTTAGAAAAGAAGGGGACCCAGTACTTC
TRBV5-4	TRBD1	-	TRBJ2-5	CASSLARTGLGETQYF	TGTGCCAGCAGCTTGGCCAGGACAGGGCTGGGAGAGACCCAGTACTTC
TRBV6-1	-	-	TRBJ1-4	CASSEDRGAQYEKLFF	TGTGCCAGCAGTGAAGATCGGGGGGCGCAGTATGAAAAACTGTTTTTT
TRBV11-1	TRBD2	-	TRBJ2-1	CASSETSGSYHEQFF	TGTGCCAGCAGCGAAACTAGCGGGAGTTACCATGAGCAGTTCTTC